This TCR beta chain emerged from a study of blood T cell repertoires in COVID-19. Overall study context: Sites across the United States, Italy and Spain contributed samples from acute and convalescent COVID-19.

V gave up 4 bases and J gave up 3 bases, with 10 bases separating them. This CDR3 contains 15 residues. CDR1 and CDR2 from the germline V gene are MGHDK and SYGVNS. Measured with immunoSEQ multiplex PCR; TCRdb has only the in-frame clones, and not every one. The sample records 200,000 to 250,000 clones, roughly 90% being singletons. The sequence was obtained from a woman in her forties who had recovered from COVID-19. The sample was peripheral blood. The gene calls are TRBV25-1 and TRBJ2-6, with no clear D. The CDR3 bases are TGTGCCAGCAGTGGACGAGGTTTTGGGGCCAACGTCCTGACTTTC. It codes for CASSGRGFGANVLTF.